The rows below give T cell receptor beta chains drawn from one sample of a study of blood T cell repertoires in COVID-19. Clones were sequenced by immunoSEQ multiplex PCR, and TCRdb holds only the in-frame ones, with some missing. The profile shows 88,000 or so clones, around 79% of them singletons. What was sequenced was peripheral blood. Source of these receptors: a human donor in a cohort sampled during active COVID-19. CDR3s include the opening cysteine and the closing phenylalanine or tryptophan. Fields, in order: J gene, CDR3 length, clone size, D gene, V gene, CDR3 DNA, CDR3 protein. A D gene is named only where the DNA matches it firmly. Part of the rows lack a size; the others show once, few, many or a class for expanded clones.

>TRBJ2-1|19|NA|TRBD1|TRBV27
TGTGCCAGCAGTTTCCGGGGACAGGTCGGGATCGGTATCCACAATGAGCAGTTCTTC
CASSFRGQVGIGIHNEQFF
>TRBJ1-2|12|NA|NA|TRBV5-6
TGTGCCAGCAGCTTTATGTTGGCTGGCTACACCTTC
CASSFMLAGYTF
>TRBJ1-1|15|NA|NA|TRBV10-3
TGTGCCATCAGTGAAAGTCAGGTCGGGAACACTGAAGCTTTCTTT
CAISESQVGNTEAFF
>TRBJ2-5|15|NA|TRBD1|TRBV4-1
TGCGCCAGCAGCCGACAACTGACAGGGGCAGAGACCCAGTACTTC
CASSRQLTGAETQYF
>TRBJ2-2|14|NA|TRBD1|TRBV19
TGTGCCAGTAGTACCTGGGACAGGACCGGGGAGCTGTTTTTT
CASSTWDRTGELFF
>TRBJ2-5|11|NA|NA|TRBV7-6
TGTGCCAGCAGCGAGGGAGAGGGCCAGTACTTC
CASSEGEGQYF
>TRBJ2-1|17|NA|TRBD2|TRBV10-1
TGCGCCAGCAGTCCAGAAGTGGGACTAGCACCTCACAATGAGCAGTTCTTC
CASSPEVGLAPHNEQFF
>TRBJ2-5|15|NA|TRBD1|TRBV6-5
TGTGCCAGCAGCCTAGACAGGGGGCGCGGAGAGACCCAGTACTTC
CASSLDRGRGETQYF
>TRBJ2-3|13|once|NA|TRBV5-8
TGTGCCAGCAGCTTTCGGGGAGCAGATACGCAGTATTTT
CASSFRGADTQYF
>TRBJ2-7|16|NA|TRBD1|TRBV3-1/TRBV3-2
TGTGCCAGCTCCCCCCTGGGCGGACAGGGATCGTACGAGCAGTACTTC
CASSPLGGQGSYEQYF
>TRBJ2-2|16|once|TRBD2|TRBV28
TGTGCCAGCAGTTCCCCCCCGACTAGCCTCCCCGGGGAGCTGTTTTTT
CASSSPPTSLPGELFF
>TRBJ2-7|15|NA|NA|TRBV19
TGTGCCAGTAGTATAGATCACAGGGAGACCTACGAGCAGTACTTC
CASSIDHRETYEQYF
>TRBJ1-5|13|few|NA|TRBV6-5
TGTGCCAGCAGGGGGCGCCTAAATCAGCCCCAGCATTTT
CASRGRLNQPQHF
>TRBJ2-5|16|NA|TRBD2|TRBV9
TGTGCCAGCAGCGTAGGACTAGCGGGAGAAGGGGAGACCCAGTACTTC
CASSVGLAGEGETQYF
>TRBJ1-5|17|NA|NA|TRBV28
TGTGCCAGCAGACGCGCTGGGCCCTGGGTGAACAATCAGCCCCAGCATTTT
CASRRAGPWVNNQPQHF
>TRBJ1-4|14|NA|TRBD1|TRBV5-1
TGCGCCAGCAGCCTCGACAGGGTAGATGAAAAACTGTTTTTT
CASSLDRVDEKLFF
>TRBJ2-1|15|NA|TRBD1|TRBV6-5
TGTGCCAGCACCAAACGTGGACAGGGGGTTTATGAGCAGTTCTTC
CASTKRGQGVYEQFF
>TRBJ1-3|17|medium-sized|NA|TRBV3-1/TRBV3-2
TGTGCCAGCAGCCCTTCCACCGGGGGGGAGTCCGGAAACACCATATATTTT
CASSPSTGGESGNTIYF
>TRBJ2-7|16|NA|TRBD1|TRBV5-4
TGTGCCAGCAGGTCCGAGACAGGGGCCCCATCCTACGAGCAGTACTTC
CASRSETGAPSYEQYF
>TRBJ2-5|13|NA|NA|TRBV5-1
TGCGCCAGCAGCTTGGCAGGGCGGGAGACCCAGTACTTC
CASSLAGRETQYF
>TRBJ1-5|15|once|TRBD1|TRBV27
TGTGCCAGCAGTTCGACAGGGGGCGGCAATCAGCCCCAGCATTTT
CASSSTGGGNQPQHF
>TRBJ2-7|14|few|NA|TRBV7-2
TGTGCCAGCAGCCTCGGACTCAATCCCTACGAGCAGTACTTC
CASSLGLNPYEQYF
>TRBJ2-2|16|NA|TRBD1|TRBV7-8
TGTGCCAGCAGCTTGCTGGGACAGGGGTGGACCGGGGAGCTGTTTTTT
CASSLLGQGWTGELFF
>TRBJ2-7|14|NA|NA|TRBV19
TGTGCCAGTAGTATAGGAGGCGAGAACTACGAGCAGTACTTC
CASSIGGENYEQYF
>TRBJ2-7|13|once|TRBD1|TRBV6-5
TGTGCCAGCAGTCCCGACAGGGGGTACGAGCAGTACTTC
CASSPDRGYEQYF
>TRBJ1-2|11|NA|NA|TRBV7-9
TGTGCCAGCAGCAACAGGGTTGGCTACACCTTC
CASSNRVGYTF
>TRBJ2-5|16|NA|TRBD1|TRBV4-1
TGCGCCAGCAGCCACGCCGACAGGGGGCTCGAAGAGACCCAGTACTTC
CASSHADRGLEETQYF
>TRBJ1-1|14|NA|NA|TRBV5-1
TGCGCCAGCAGCTTGGACAGAAGTAACATTGAAGCTTTCTTT
CASSLDRSNIEAFF
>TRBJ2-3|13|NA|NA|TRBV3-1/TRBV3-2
TGTGCCAGCAGCCAATTTGAGGCAGATACGCAGTATTTT
CASSQFEADTQYF
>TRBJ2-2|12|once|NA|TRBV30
TGTGCCTGGACGAGCGACACCGGGGAGCTGTTTTTT
CAWTSDTGELFF
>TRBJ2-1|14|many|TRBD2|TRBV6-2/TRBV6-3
TGTGCCAGCAGCTCCGGGACTAGCGGCGATGAGCAGTTCTTC
CASSSGTSGDEQFF
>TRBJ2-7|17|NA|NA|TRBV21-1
TGTGCCAGCACCCCCTCGCGCTCGCGGGAGGAACCTTACGAGCAGTACTTC
CASTPSRSREEPYEQYF
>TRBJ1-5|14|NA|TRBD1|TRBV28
TGTGCCAGCAGTGGACAGGCCGAAAGTCAGCCCCAGCATTTT
CASSGQAESQPQHF
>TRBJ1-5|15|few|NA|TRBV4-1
TGCGCCAGCAGCCAAGGGCAGGCAGCAGATCAGCCCCAGCATTTT
CASSQGQAADQPQHF
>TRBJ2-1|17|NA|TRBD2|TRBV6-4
TGTGCCACTACCGGGAGGGGAGTGGGACTAGGGTACAATGAGCAGTTCTTC
CATTGRGVGLGYNEQFF
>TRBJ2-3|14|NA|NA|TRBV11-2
TGTGCCAGCAGCCCCCAGGGTGACACAGATACGCAGTATTTT
CASSPQGDTDTQYF
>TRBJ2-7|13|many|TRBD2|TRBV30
TGTGCCTCCGAAGCGGGAGCCGGCTACGAGCAGTACTTC
CASEAGAGYEQYF
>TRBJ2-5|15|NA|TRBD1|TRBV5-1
TGCGCCAGCAGCCCGGGACAGGGGGCGCGAGAGACCCAGTACTTC
CASSPGQGARETQYF
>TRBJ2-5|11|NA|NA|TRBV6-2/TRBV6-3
TGTGCCAGCAGTTCCATGGAGACCCAGTACTTC
CASSSMETQYF
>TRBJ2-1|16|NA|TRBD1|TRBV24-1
TGTGCCACCAGTGATTTTGGGACAGGGGGTTACAATGAGCAGTTCTTC
CATSDFGTGGYNEQFF
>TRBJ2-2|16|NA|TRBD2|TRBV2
TGTGCCAGCAGGGTACTAGCGGGATCAAACACCGGGGAGCTGTTTTTT
CASRVLAGSNTGELFF
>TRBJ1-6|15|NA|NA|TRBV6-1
TGTGCCAGCAGTGAAGGGGCTACCCTCAATTCACCCCTCCACTTT
CASSEGATLNSPLHF
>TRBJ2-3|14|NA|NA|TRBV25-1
TGTGCCAGCAGTGCCTTACACCTCACAGATACGCAGTATTTT
CASSALHLTDTQYF
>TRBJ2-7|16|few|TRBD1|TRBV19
TGTGCCAGTAGTCGACCGCCGGGACAGGGCTCCTACGAGCAGTACTTC
CASSRPPGQGSYEQYF
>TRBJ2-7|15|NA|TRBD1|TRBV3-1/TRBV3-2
TGTGCCAGCAGCCCCCTTGGACAGGGGGTTGGCGAGCAGTACTTC
CASSPLGQGVGEQYF
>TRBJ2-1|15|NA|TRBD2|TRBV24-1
TGTGCCACCAGTCTCCAGGGACTATTATACAATGAGCAGTTCTTC
CATSLQGLLYNEQFF
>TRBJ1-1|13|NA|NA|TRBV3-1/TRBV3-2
TGTGCCAGTACGCGGCAGGGAGGTGGTGAAGCTTTCTTT
CASTRQGGGEAFF
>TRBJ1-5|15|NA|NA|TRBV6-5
TGTGCCAGCAGTTCAGGGTTCGTAGACAATCAGCCCCAGCATTTT
CASSSGFVDNQPQHF
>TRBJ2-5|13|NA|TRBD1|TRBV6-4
TGTGCCAGCAGTCAGACAGGGCTAGGGGCCCAGTACTTC
CASSQTGLGAQYF
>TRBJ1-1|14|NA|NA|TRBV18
TGTGCCAGCTCACTTTCGGGACAGAACACTGAAGCTTTCTTT
CASSLSGQNTEAFF
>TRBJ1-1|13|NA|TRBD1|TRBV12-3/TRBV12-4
TGTGCCAGCAGCCGCACAGGGGACACTGAAGCTTTCTTT
CASSRTGDTEAFF
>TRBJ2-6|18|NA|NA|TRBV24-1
TGTGCCACCAGTGACGGGATCTCTACTCCCTCTGGGGCCAACGTCCTGACTTTC
CATSDGISTPSGANVLTF
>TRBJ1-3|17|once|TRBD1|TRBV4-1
TGCGCCAGCAGCCAGGAAAGGGGGCGGGGCTCTGGAAACACCATATATTTT
CASSQERGRGSGNTIYF
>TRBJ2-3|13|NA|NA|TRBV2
TGTGCCAGCTTTTACCGGGGCACAGATACGCAGTATTTT
CASFYRGTDTQYF
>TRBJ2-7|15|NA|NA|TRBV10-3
TGTGCCATCAGTGAGCCAGGGATGGGTTGGTACGAGCAGTACTTC
CAISEPGMGWYEQYF
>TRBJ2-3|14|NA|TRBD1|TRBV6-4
TGTGCCAGCAGGATGGGACAGAGCACAGATACGCAGTATTTT
CASRMGQSTDTQYF